Below are 3 T cell receptor beta chains sequenced from a single sample in a study of T cells in Graves' hyperthyroidism and ophthalmopathy. TCR beta CDR3 sequences were amplified from RNA transcripts. HTBI primers drove first-round RT-PCR of the TCR CDR3. TCRdb passed the multiplex PCR reads through MiXCR, listing each CDR3 protein once. The sample records 500,000 to 750,000 distinct CDR3 sequences, 12% to 15% being singletons. Sample: blood. The receptors stem from a woman younger than 30 with Graves' ophthalmopathy.

In the case of this clonotype: Being one base from a much bigger clone, this may be a read error. The CDR3 spells CASSDRDRGLYQPQHF. The DNA of the CDR3 is TGTGCCAGCAGTGACCGCGACAGGGGGCTATATCAGCCCCAGCATTTT. The rearrangement joins TRBV2 to TRBJ1-5, with 10 bases identical to TRBD1. V shed 3 bases, J shed 5 bases, and the junction held 7 bases outside the gene matches. Germline V CDR1 and CDR2: SNHLY, FYNNEI. The CDR3 runs 16 residues. Full variable domain (missing parts from reference TRBV2 and TRBJ1-5): EPEVTQTPSHQVTQMGQEVILRCVPISNHLYFYWYRQILGQKVEFLVSFYNNEISEKSEIFDDQFSVERPDGSNFTLKIRSTKLEDSAMYFCASSDRDRGLYQPQHFGDGTRLSIL.

In this sample, this clonotype turned up many times. The gene calls are TRBV27 and TRBJ2-1; 10 bases are a match to TRBD1. CDR3 length equals 19 residues. Trimming took 7 bases from V and 1 from J; bases not matched to a gene: 16. Germline CDR1 and CDR2: MNHEY and SMNVEV (reference sequence). Here the CDR3 DNA reads TGTGCCAGCACCTTGAAGGGGACAGGGGTCCCCTTATCCTACAATGAGCAGTTCTTC. Residues: CASTLKGTGVPLSYNEQFF.

The table lists this clonotype with many counts. The gene calls are TRBV11-2 and TRBJ2-7; 8 nucleotides align to TRBD2. The CDR3 contains 16 residues. Germline CDR1 reads SGHAT; CDR2 reads FQNNGV. V shed 2 bases, J shed 1 base, and the junction held 7 bases outside the gene matches. The CDR3 sequence is CASSLTSGGWSYEQYF. Here the CDR3 DNA reads TGTGCCAGCAGCTTAACAAGCGGGGGATGGTCCTACGAGCAGTACTTC.